The source of this T cell receptor (beta chain) is a study of OX40 agonist ivuxolimab in advanced cancers. Looking at the study overall: Ivuxolimab was an agonistic, fully human IgG2 monoclonal antibody directed against OX40 (CD134), a costimulatory receptor. Intravenous ivuxolimab was administered to patients every 2 weeks at six dose levels: 0.01, 0.1, 0.3, 1.5, 3 and 10 mg/kg. Partial responses occurred in three dose-escalation patients: two with cutaneous melanoma and one with hepatocellular carcinoma. The point of sequencing TCRbeta in the periphery was to test whether ivuxolimab changed TCR sequence diversity and drove clonal T-cell expansion. Prior anti-PD-1, anti-PD-L1 or anti-CTLA-4 therapy was permitted, and checkpoint inhibitors had been received by about two fifths of dose-escalation patients. The paper reports the monotherapy dose-escalation portion (N = 52 patients) of the phase I ivuxolimab trial. The dose-escalation cohort was roughly 87% male with a mean age of approximately 59 years, ranging from 23 to 79. Of the approximately 50 dose-escalation patients, hepatocellular carcinoma was present in some 19, melanoma in approximately 15, renal cell carcinoma in 9 and head and neck cancer in 9.

For sequencing of the TCRbeta CDR3 region, genomic DNA was extracted from the sorted cells. The immunoSEQ Assay was used for sequencing of TCRbeta CDR3 regions. As stored in TCRdb, this immuneACCESS dataset retains in-frame rearrangements with V and J assigned. A fraction of the clones does not appear; measured against another copy, unresolved V genes explain less than half of the discrepancy, and the remainder lacks a known reason. In this sample the table shows 25,000 to 30,000 clones, around 84% of which occur a single time. The leading ten clones occupy nearly 20% of the sample. Details on this clone: The clone's antigen remains unknown. The input lacks base qualities; no much larger clone sits a single base away.

The trial excluded patients who had a history of autoimmune disease or were on systemic immunosuppression. Peripheral blood for TCR sequencing was drawn from every dose cohort at baseline, at cycle 4 day 1 and at cycle 7 day 1. The samples were taken from a phase I, first-in-human, multicenter, open-label dose-escalation trial of ivuxolimab. Adults with locally advanced or metastatic melanoma, renal cell carcinoma, hepatocellular carcinoma or head and neck squamous cell carcinoma were enrolled in the trial. Before TCR sequencing, CD4+ T cells and CD8+ T cells were sorted from peripheral blood as separate populations. Beyond this particular receptor, the publication reports: Which antigens the clonally expanded peripheral T cells were specific for was not determined. In partial responders in the 0.1-3.0 mg/kg groups, normalized peripheral clonal expansion was found to be among the lowest, especially among CD8+ T cells. Low levels of normalized T-cell clonal expansion were also seen in some nonresponding patients. At doses of 0.1 to 3.0 mg/kg, clonal expansion of both CD4+ and CD8+ blood T cells was observed from baseline to week 6. After ivuxolimab, CD8+ T cells had more expanded clones than CD4+ T cells on average.

The trim is 8 bases for V and 0 bases for J, with a gap of 10 bases between the germline ends. CDR1 SQVTM and CDR2 ANQGSEA are derived from the germline V gene. CDR3 length: 12 amino acids, cysteine to phenylalanine. Only the CDR3 DNA is retained, 36 bases long and in frame from the first base. The sequence is built from TRBV29-1 and TRBJ1-1, and perhaps TRBD1 as D gene, on 5 matching bases. Source: CD4+ or CD8+ T cells sorted from blood, taken in a trial of the OX40 agonist ivuxolimab. The TCR was taken from an adult with an advanced solid tumor such as melanoma, head and neck, liver or kidney cancer. The nucleotide sequence reads TGCAGCTCCCAGGGCCTGAACACTGAAGCTTTCTTT. It specifies CSSQGLNTEAFF.